One and the same sample provided the 19 T cell receptor beta chains below, sequenced in a study of T cells in Graves' hyperthyroidism and ophthalmopathy. RNA transcripts served as the template for amplifying TCR beta CDR3 regions. A first-round RT-PCR of the TCR CDR3 used the HTBI primer set. MiXCR, run by TCRdb on the multiplex PCR reads, gives a single entry per CDR3 protein. This sample has under 750,000 distinct CDR3 sequences; about 19% occur once, and the top ten carry about a sixth. Sequencing was performed on blood. These receptors originate from a woman aged 45-65 years with Graves' hyperthyroidism that later progressed to Graves' ophthalmopathy.

V is TRBV9 and J is TRBJ2-5; 7 bases match TRBD2. The CDR3 runs to 14 residues. J gave up 4 bases and V 3 bases, and 6 bases lay outside the gene matches. CDR1 is SGDLS and CDR2 is YYNGEE in the germline V gene. The CDR3 sequence is CASSERTRAETQYF. CDR3 bases: TGTGCCAGCAGCGAACGGACTAGGGCAGAGACCCAGTACTTC.

This clonotype was seen ten or more times. The V gene is TRBV20-1, the J gene TRBJ1-1, with D hard to call. V was cut by 3 bases and J by 0 bases, with 11 bases left in between. CDR3 length: 14 amino acids. The germline gives CDR1 DFQATT, CDR2 SNEGSKA (reference sequence). The DNA for the CDR3 is TGCAGTGCTAGGCGGGAGACCATGAACACTGAAGCTTTCTTT. Translating it yields CSARRETMNTEAFF.

The chain links TRBV20-1 to TRBJ2-6; perhaps TRBD1 as D (7 bases). V lost 0 bases and J 12 bases, leaving 15 bases between the germline ends. The CDR3 contains 14 residues. Germline lookup yields CDR1 DFQATT and CDR2 SNEGSKA (reference sequence). The CDR3 coding sequence is TGCAGTGCTAGAGAGGCCGGAGGGGGCGTCGTCCTGACTTTC. This translates into CSAREAGGGVVLTF.

To note about this clonotype: The conserved final phenylalanine or tryptophan is absent from the CDR3, which likely points to a read error. The genes are TRBV30 and TRBJ2-1, with a tentative D call TRBD1 (7 bases). Germline loops: CDR1 GTSNPN, CDR2 SVGIG (reference sequence). The V end lost 5 bases, the J end lost 6 bases, and 14 bases lay between the germline ends. This CDR3 region has 13 residues. In DNA form, the CDR3 reads TGTGCCTGGGAAAGCCAGGGGGGCAATGAGCAGTTCCTC. This codes for CAWESQGGNEQFL.

The gene calls are TRBV7-9 and TRBJ2-5, with TRBD2 matching over 14 bases. Germline V gene sequence: CDR1 SEHNR, CDR2 FQNEAQ (reference sequence). V gave up 5 bases and J gave up 5 bases; unmatched junction bases: 7. This CDR3 has 16 residues. The CDR3: CASSRGLAGDGETQYF. DNA of the CDR3: TGTGCCAGCAGCAGGGGACTAGCGGGGGACGGGGAGACCCAGTACTTC.

In this sample, this clonotype turned up many times. The chain couples TRBV13 to TRBJ2-1; D is ambiguous. Germline V gene lookup returns CDR1 PRHDT and CDR2 FYEKMQ (reference sequence). V lost 2 bases to trimming and J lost 4 bases, with 6 bases between them. CDR3 length equals 13 residues. The DNA for the CDR3 is TGTGCCAGCAGCTTACCAGGATACAATGAGCAGTTCTTC. Translation gives CASSLPGYNEQFF.

The V and J genes are TRBV10-2 and TRBJ2-2, with TRBD1 matching 8 bases. The junction had 5 bases not matched to a gene; V was cut back by 3 bases and J by 2 bases. The germline V gene has CDR1 WSHSY and CDR2 SAAADI. The CDR3 runs to 16 residues. The CDR3 here is CASSEGDRINTGELFF. CDR3 sequence (DNA): TGCGCCAGCAGTGAAGGGGACAGGATTAACACCGGGGAGCTGTTTTTT.

The table lists this clonotype with a few counts. This rearrangement joins TRBV19 to TRBJ1-5; D is undetermined. From germline, CDR1 is LNHDA and CDR2 SQIVND (reference sequence). The V end was cut by 8 bases, the J end by 6 bases, with 20 bases between. The CDR3 spans 15 residues. CDR3 bases: TGTGCCAGTGAGGGTTCCGGCCGGGGAGGTCAGCCCCAGCATTTT. It specifies CASEGSGRGGQPQHF.

This chain uses TRBV9 with TRBJ1-3; the D gene is possibly TRBD1 (5 bases). This CDR3 region has 17 residues. CDR1 is SGDLS, CDR2 YYNGEE, per germline. Trimming took 0 bases from V and 0 from J, leaving 13 bases between them. The DNA of the CDR3 is TGTGCCAGCAGCGTAGCCCCGGGGGGGTTCTCTGGAAACACCATATATTTT. It yields the protein CASSVAPGGFSGNTIYF.

The sample holds many counts of this clonotype. The CDR3 region has the DNA TGTGCCAGCAGTTTATTCGACAGGAGGGGTGAAGAGACCCAGTACTTC. Translating it yields CASSLFDRRGEETQYF. This chain joins TRBV12-3 or TRBV12-4 and TRBJ2-5; the D gene could be TRBD1 or TRBD2 (6 bases each). V was clipped by 2 bases and J by 3 bases, with 16 bases between them. CDR3 length equals 16 residues.

This clonotype was observed at least ten times. CDR3 region: CASSPPGQGTRSPLHF. The CDR3 DNA sequence: TGTGCCAGCAGCCCTCCGGGACAAGGGACCAGGTCACCCCTCCACTTT. The chain carries TRBV3-1 and TRBJ1-6; a weak D match, TRBD1 (6 bases). This CDR3 is 16 amino acids long. Germline assignment: CDR1 LGHDT and CDR2 YNNKEL (reference sequence). V was cut by 4 bases and J by 10 bases, with 20 bases left in between.

This clonotype was observed a few times. This chain connects TRBV12-3 or TRBV12-4 to TRBJ2-1; 11 bases are a match to TRBD2. The CDR3 contains 16 residues. With 6 bases clipped from V and 2 bases from J, the junction kept 6 bases outside the gene matches. CDR3 sequence (DNA): TGTGCCAGCAGACCTCTAGCGGGGGGAACCTACAATGAGCAGTTCTTC. This codes for CASRPLAGGTYNEQFF.

There are a few counts of this clonotype. The CDR3 reads CSAVPSQGSNQPQHF. In nucleotides, the CDR3 is TGCAGTGCCGTTCCCTCACAGGGGAGCAATCAGCCCCAGCATTTT. V is TRBV20-1 and J is TRBJ1-5, with 7 bases matching TRBD1. After removal of 6 bases from V and 1 base from J, the junction contained 9 bases not matched to a gene. The CDR3 has 15 residues. Germline V lookup: CDR1 DFQATT, CDR2 SNEGSKA (reference sequence).

This clonotype showed up just a few times. This sequence joins TRBV5-6 and TRBJ2-1; D is ambiguous. V was trimmed by 0 bases and J by 7 bases, leaving 11 bases between them. The germline V gene encodes CDR1 SGHDT and CDR2 YYEEEE. The CDR3 is 14 residues long. CDR3 bases: TGTGCCAGCAGCTTGGCGGGCAGTCGGAATGAGCAGTTCTTC. It yields the protein CASSLAGSRNEQFF.

V is TRBV29-1 and J is TRBJ2-5; D uncertain. CDR3 length: 11 residues. Germline V gene sequence: CDR1 SQVTM, CDR2 ANQGSEA. Trimming shortened V by 0 bases and J by 4 bases, and 3 bases separated the two germline ends. CDR3 DNA sequence: TGCAGCGTTGAAGACGGAGAGACCCAGTACTTC. Translated: CSVEDGETQYF.

This clonotype was recorded many times. V and J are TRBV6-2 or TRBV6-3 and TRBJ2-3; 8 bases agree with TRBD2. Germline CDR1 MNHEY, CDR2 SVGEGT. The CDR3 has 17 residues. The ends lost 0 bases at V and 0 bases at J; junction bases unmatched: 5. The CDR3 protein is CASSYSSGGTSTDTQYF. The CDR3 DNA follows: TGTGCCAGCAGTTACTCGAGCGGGGGCACTAGCACAGATACGCAGTATTTT.

This clonotype was detected many times. V and J are TRBV11-1 and TRBJ2-3; D is unclear. V lost 1 base and J lost 2, with 10 bases in between. The CDR3 loop spans 15 amino acids. Germline V gene lookup returns CDR1 SGHAT and CDR2 FQDESV (reference sequence). The CDR3 spells CASSLGVGNTDTQYF. CDR3 coding DNA: TGTGCCAGCAGCTTAGGTGTAGGGAACACAGATACGCAGTATTTT.

This clonotype came up a few times. The V call is TRBV6-1, the J call TRBJ1-1; TRBD1 might be the D (5 bases). V was shortened by 7 bases and J by 3 bases, with 27 bases between the two germline ends. Germline V lookup: CDR1 MNHNS, CDR2 SASEGT. The CDR3 is made up of 18 amino acids. The CDR3 is CASTTQASGVGGDTEAFF. The CDR3 region has the DNA TGTGCCAGCACGACCCAGGCGTCGGGCGTGGGGGGGGACACTGAAGCTTTCTTT.

On this clonotype: A read error may be the cause here, since a much bigger clone is one base away. The chain is built from TRBV27 and TRBJ2-2; D remains unclear. Trimming cost V 8 bases and J 2 bases, with 12 bases left between them. The V gene's germline CDR1 is MNHEY and CDR2 SMNVEV (reference sequence). The CDR3 runs 14 residues. The CDR3 nucleotides read TGTGCCAGCGCTGTACTGGGAAACACCGGGGAGCTGTTTTTT. It specifies CASAVLGNTGELFF.